The source of this TCR beta chain is a study of T-cell memory formation after mild COVID-19. The overall study: The two donors had largely donor-specific TCR clusters. Findings and caveats of the study: Clones shrinking between day 15 and 85 showed a balanced CD4/CD8 split, and those that grew later tilted toward CD4+. Mainly in CM and EM were contracting CD4+ clones; CD8+ were in EMRA.

Of note for this clonotype: Antigen: not known.

V shed 5 bases and J shed 2 bases, with 15 bases lying between them. Germline CDR1 reads MGHRA; CDR2 reads YSYEKL. This CDR3 comprises 15 residues. 5'RACE with constant-segment primers yielded barcoded, UMI-tagged TCR alpha and TCR beta cDNA libraries. In TCRdb, the 5' RACE reads were re-called with MiXCR into one record per CDR3 protein. The sample records 110,000 or so distinct CDR3 sequences, approximately 22% being singletons. The sequenced material came from PBMCs or a T cell subset sorted from them (not recorded which). V is TRBV4-1 and J is TRBJ1-1, with D uncertain. The clonotype originates from a man between 18 and 35 years old who had mild COVID-19 (a few samples of this study predate the infection). Cell type and time point are not known. The CDR3: CASSKRSGSNTEAFF. CDR3 nucleotides: TGCGCCAGCAGCAAAAGGTCGGGGAGTAACACTGAAGCTTTCTTT.